This T cell receptor (beta chain) was profiled in a study of blood T cells in healthy people across ages. V lost 3 bases, J lost 7 bases, and 5 bases stayed unmatched. This CDR3 region has 14 residues. Germline V gene data show CDR1 as DFQATT and CDR2 as SNEGSKA (reference sequence). Together with a sample-barcoded 5' primer, a J-beta primer mix was included in a second PCR lasting about 6 to 11 cycles. MiXCR, run by TCRdb on the 5' RACE reads, gives a single entry per CDR3 protein. The data hold some 760,000 distinct CDR3 sequences, with more than 20% observed a single time. The sample also formed part of further work on T cells of mothers and their children.

Sequencing was done on a sample of blood. This rearrangement joins TRBV20-1 to TRBJ1-5, with 11 bases that match TRBD1. The sequence came from a boy aged 5-17 years in good health. As DNA, the CDR3 is TGCAGTGCTAGCCCGGGACAGGGGGGACAGCCCCAGCATTTT. Translated, it gives CSASPGQGGQPQHF.